A single sample gave rise to the 29 T cell receptor beta chains below, sequenced in a study of blood T cell repertoires in COVID-19. Measured with immunoSEQ multiplex PCR; TCRdb has only the in-frame clones, and not every one. The sample comprises 200,000 to 300,000 clones, 84% of which are singletons, and roughly 8.6% rests with the top ten. The sequencing input was peripheral blood. Receptors were obtained from a human donor in a cohort sampled during active COVID-19.

This chain links TRBV11-2 with TRBJ2-1; the match to TRBD1 covers 8 bases. CDR3 length: 18 residues. The V gene end was trimmed by 5 bases and the J gene end by 4 bases; junction bases not matched to a gene: 16. CDR1 and CDR2 from the germline V gene are SGHAT and FQNNGV. The CDR3 reads CASSQRPLTGVAYNEQFF. CDR3 bases: TGTGCCAGCAGCCAACGCCCCCTGACAGGGGTGGCTTACAATGAGCAGTTCTTC.

The J gene is TRBJ2-1, the V gene TRBV7-2, with 11 bases aligning to TRBD1. CDR3 size: 15 residues. The ends lost 5 bases at V and 4 bases at J; junction bases unmatched: 4. CDR1 and CDR2 from the germline V gene are SGHTA and FQGNSA. The CDR3 spells CASSRTGGAYNEQFF. For the CDR3, the DNA is TGTGCCAGCAGCCGGACAGGGGGCGCTTACAATGAGCAGTTCTTC.

The chain combines TRBV28 with TRBJ1-1; perhaps TRBD1 as D (6 bases). V was shortened by 5 bases and J by 1 base, with 17 bases between the two germline ends. The CDR3 spans 16 residues. Germline V gene data show CDR1 as MDHEN and CDR2 as SYDVKM. CDR3: CASSPTGRAGNTEAFF. Here the CDR3 DNA reads TGTGCCAGCAGTCCAACAGGGAGAGCCGGGAACACTGAAGCTTTCTTT. The full variable domain, completed using reference TRBV28 and TRBJ1-1, is DVKVTQSSRYLVKRTGEKVFLECVQDMDHENMFWYRQDPGLGLRLIYFSYDVKMKEKGDIPEGYSVSREKKERFSLILESASTNQTSMYLCASSPTGRAGNTEAFFGQGTRLTVV.

With respect to this clone: The germline gene is not matched at one end of the junction; a read error may be the cause. The genes are TRBV7-7 and TRBJ2-5, with 15 bases matching TRBD2. The germline V gene encodes CDR1 SSHAT and CDR2 FNYEAQ (reference sequence). The length of the CDR3 is 17 residues. CDR3 bases: TGTGCTAGCAGCTTAGAAGGTGGACTAGCGGGGGGGAAGACCCAGTACTTC. Protein sequence: CASSLEGGLAGGKTQYF.

The chain has TRBV28 and TRBJ1-2, with D perhaps TRBD1 (5 bases). Germline CDR1 is MDHEN and CDR2 is SYDVKM. V lost 3 bases and J lost 5, with 13 bases in between. This CDR3 comprises 14 residues. The CDR3 bases are TGTGCCAGCAGTTTGTTAGGGGTAGGGTATGGCTACACCTTC. Its protein is CASSLLGVGYGYTF.

The V gene is TRBV10-3, the J gene TRBJ1-4, with D possibly TRBD1 on 6 matching bases. CDR1 and CDR2 (germline): ENHRY, SYGVKD. CDR3 length: 15 residues. V was pared by 6 bases and J by 10 bases, with 21 bases between. CDR3 DNA: TGTGCCATCAGCGAAGACAGGCCCATCTACGGAAAACTGTTTTTT. The encoded protein is CAISEDRPIYGKLFF.

The chain has TRBV6-1 and TRBJ2-7, with TRBD1 as a possible D gene (7 bases). Trimming removed 2 bases from V and 3 bases from J, with 20 bases in between. The CDR3 loop spans 17 amino acids. The germline CDR1 and CDR2 sequences are MNHNS and SASEGT. The CDR3, as DNA: TGTGCCAGCAGTGAACTCGGAGGGGGCTCGATATTCTACGAGCAGTACTTC. It encodes CASSELGGGSIFYEQYF.

This sequence joins TRBV5-1 and TRBJ2-1, with TRBD2 matching over 11 bases. V dropped 0 bases and J dropped 9; count of bases not matched to a gene: 8. Germline V CDR1 and CDR2: SGHRS, YFSETQ. This CDR3 is built from 16 residues. In DNA form, the CDR3 reads TGCGCCAGCAGCTTGGGTATTAGCGGGAGGGTGGGTGAGCAGTTCTTC. As protein: CASSLGISGRVGEQFF.

The chain uses TRBV6-4 and TRBJ1-5; 8 nucleotides agree with TRBD1. V lost 4 bases to trimming and J lost 0 bases; unmatched junction nucleotides: 17. CDR3 length equals 20 residues. The germline V gene encodes CDR1 MRHNA and CDR2 SNTAGT. In nucleotides, the CDR3 is TGTGCCAGCAGTGCCTATCCCCTGGACAGGGTGGGGTATAGCAATCAGCCCCAGCATTTT. Its protein product is CASSAYPLDRVGYSNQPQHF.

J is TRBJ2-1 and V is TRBV5-8, with TRBD2 as a possible D gene (6 bases). Germline-derived CDR1 and CDR2 are SGHTS and YDEGEE. CDR3 length: 14 residues. The germline V and J ends were trimmed by 0 bases and 5 bases, with 9 bases remaining between them. For the CDR3, the DNA is TGTGCCAGCAGCTTGGTAGCGGACCACAATGAGCAGTTCTTC. Its translation: CASSLVADHNEQFF.

The chain uses TRBV6-5 and TRBJ1-5, with a weak D call TRBD1 (6 bases). Germline assignment: CDR1 MNHEY and CDR2 SVGAGI. CDR3 size: 13 residues. The V end lost 4 bases, the J end lost 4 bases, and 8 bases lay between the germline ends. The CDR3 here is CASSSQGNQPQHF. The CDR3 DNA is TGTGCCAGCAGTTCCCAGGGGAATCAGCCCCAGCATTTT.

V usage is TRBV29-1 and J usage is TRBJ1-3; a possible D gene is TRBD1 (6 bases). This CDR3 is 14 amino acids long. Germline-derived CDR1 and CDR2 are SQVTM and ANQGSEA. Deletions cut 4 bases from V and 3 bases from J, with 13 bases between. In DNA, the CDR3 is TGCAGCGTTGCGGACAGCCTGGGTGGAAACACCATATATTTT. Residues: CSVADSLGGNTIYF.

The chain carries TRBV10-2 and TRBJ1-2; D might be TRBD1 (5 bases). Trimming took 3 bases from V and 1 from J, leaving 9 bases between them. CDR3 length: 14 residues. CDR1 and CDR2 from the germline V gene are WSHSY and SAAADI. CDR3 region: CASSEGAVNYGYTF. The CDR3 nucleotides read TGCGCCAGCAGTGAAGGGGCGGTTAACTATGGCTACACCTTC.

The chain employs TRBV11-2 and TRBJ1-1; TRBD1 aligns across 8 bases. This CDR3 has 14 amino acids. Germline-derived CDR1 and CDR2 are SGHAT and FQNNGV. After removal of 6 bases from V and 1 base from J, the junction contained 4 bases not matched to a gene. The chain's CDR3 is CASRRTGSNTEAFF. The CDR3 DNA reads as TGTGCCAGCAGACGGACAGGGTCGAACACTGAAGCTTTCTTT.

The chain couples TRBV28 to TRBJ2-7; perhaps TRBD1 as D (5 bases). This CDR3 has 14 amino acids. Trimming left V 9 bases short and J 4 bases short, with 19 bases between. CDR1 and CDR2 from the germline V gene are MDHEN and SYDVKM. The CDR3 is CASSQVLTAYEQYF. In DNA, the CDR3 is TGTGCCAGTAGTCAGGTGTTGACAGCTTACGAGCAGTACTTC.

The chain is built from TRBV6-5 and TRBJ1-2, with D hard to call. Germline values: CDR1 MNHEY, CDR2 SVGAGI. This CDR3 comprises 11 residues. V lost 6 bases to trimming and J lost 5 bases, with 7 bases between them. Here the CDR3 DNA reads TGTGCCAGCAGCCTAGGTTATGGCTACACCTTC. It encodes CASSLGYGYTF.

The CDR3 DNA reads TGTGCCAGCAGGCAAACCCGGGCTAATGAAAAACTGTTTTTT. This encodes CASRQTRANEKLFF. The V and J genes are TRBV13 and TRBJ1-4; no clear D. The CDR3 contains 14 residues. V lost 6 bases, J lost 3 bases, and 11 bases lay in between. Germline CDR1 is PRHDT and CDR2 is FYEKMQ (reference sequence).

This sequence joins TRBV19 and TRBJ1-2; D might be TRBD1 (5 bases). V shed 7 bases and J shed 5 bases, with 17 bases lying between them. Germline V gene data show CDR1 as LNHDA and CDR2 as SQIVND (reference sequence). This CDR3 is built from 14 residues. The CDR3: CASKPGNVGYGYTF. The CDR3 coding sequence is TGTGCCAGTAAGCCAGGGAACGTTGGATATGGCTACACCTTC.

This chain uses TRBV3-1 (or the pseudogene TRBV3-2) with TRBJ1-1; D might be TRBD1 (6 bases). Trimming cost V 4 bases and J 5 bases, with 14 bases left between them. The CDR3 extends over 14 amino acids. Germline CDR1 reads LGHDT; CDR2 reads YNNKEL (reference sequence). The DNA for the CDR3 is TGTGCCAGCAGCCCCAGGGGTGGATGGACTGAAGCTTTCTTT. Amino acids: CASSPRGGWTEAFF.

V and J are TRBV19 and TRBJ2-5; D might be TRBD1 (6 bases). Germline CDR1 LNHDA, CDR2 SQIVND (reference sequence). V lost 5 bases and J 5 bases, leaving 15 bases between the germline ends. The CDR3 consists of 14 residues. The CDR3 here is CASSSGQLGETQYF. CDR3 bases: TGTGCCAGTAGTTCTGGACAGCTCGGGGAGACCCAGTACTTC.

The chain recombines TRBV2 with TRBJ1-3; TRBD1 matches 8 bases. Trimming at V came to 10 bases and at J to 1 base, leaving 6 bases not matched to a gene. The CDR3 has 14 residues. CDR1 is SNHLY and CDR2 is FYNNEI in the germline V gene. The CDR3 loop reads CATQQGGSGNTIYF. CDR3 DNA: TGTGCCACCCAACAGGGGGGTTCTGGAAACACCATATATTTT.

This sequence joins TRBV23-1 and TRBJ1-5, with 8 bases identical to TRBD1. TRBV23-1 is designated an ORF whose function remains uncertain. J was trimmed by 7 bases and V by 7 bases; bases with no gene match: 9. The CDR3 has 14 residues. This CDR3 is CASTDRGMWQPQHF. Written as DNA, the CDR3 is TGCGCCAGCACCGACAGGGGCATGTGGCAGCCCCAGCATTTT.

The chain recombines TRBV19 with TRBJ2-1, with D possibly TRBD2 on 6 matching bases. The CDR3 covers 12 residues. Germline V gene lookup returns CDR1 LNHDA and CDR2 SQIVND (reference sequence). V was cut by 5 bases and J by 14 bases, with 16 bases left in between. The CDR3, as DNA: TGTGCCAGTAGTCTCAAAACCGGGAGAGAGTTCTTC. Protein: CASSLKTGREFF.

The CDR3 DNA reads TGTGCCAGCAGGACAGGGCCGGTCACCGGGGAGCTGTTTTTT. Its translation is CASRTGPVTGELFF. This rearrangement joins TRBV28 to TRBJ2-2; TRBD1 agrees at 7 bases. Trimming cost V 6 bases and J 4 bases; bases outside gene matches: 5. Germline V CDR1 and CDR2: MDHEN, SYDVKM. CDR3 length: 14 residues.

The chain recombines TRBV10-1 with TRBJ2-3; 8 bases are shared with TRBD1. Germline lookup yields CDR1 WNHNN and CDR2 SYGVQD (reference sequence). This CDR3 has 13 residues. V lost 3 bases to trimming and J lost 5 bases; unmatched junction nucleotides: 1. CDR3 DNA: TGCGCCAGCAGTGAACAGGGGGGAGATACGCAGTATTTT. This encodes CASSEQGGDTQYF.

Here the CDR3 reads CASSLHGGAQETQYF. In nucleotides, the CDR3 is TGTGCCAGCAGTCTGCATGGCGGAGCCCAAGAGACCCAGTACTTC. V is TRBV6-5 and J is TRBJ2-5; D uncertain. With 5 bases removed from V and 1 base from J, the gap between germline ends came to 14 bases. Germline CDR1 and CDR2: MNHEY and SVGAGI. This CDR3 is 15 amino acids long.

The genes are TRBV5-1 and TRBJ1-1, with 7 bases matching TRBD1. The CDR3 has 15 amino acids. Germline V gene data show CDR1 as SGHRS and CDR2 as YFSETQ. The V gene end was trimmed by 4 bases and the J gene end by 1 base; junction bases not matched to a gene: 7. Here the CDR3 reads CASSKGQPENTEAFF. The CDR3 DNA follows: TGCGCCAGCAGCAAGGGACAGCCTGAGAACACTGAAGCTTTCTTT.

The chain employs TRBV19 and TRBJ2-7, with 10 bases aligning to TRBD1. The CDR3 is 16 amino acids. The ends lost 3 bases at V and 3 bases at J; junction bases unmatched: 8. Germline CDR1 and CDR2: LNHDA and SQIVND (reference sequence). CDR3 in amino acids: CASSIMRTGGFYEQYF. CDR3 DNA: TGTGCCAGTAGTATTATGAGGACAGGGGGATTCTACGAGCAGTACTTC.

This chain uses TRBV27 with TRBJ2-1, with a weak D call TRBD2 (5 bases). Germline V gene lookup returns CDR1 MNHEY and CDR2 SMNVEV (reference sequence). The V gene lost 5 bases and the J gene lost 4 bases, with 9 bases spanning the gap. CDR3 length equals 13 residues. DNA of the CDR3: TGTGCCAGCAGTGTGGCGGGTTACAATGAGCAGTTCTTC. This translates into CASSVAGYNEQFF.